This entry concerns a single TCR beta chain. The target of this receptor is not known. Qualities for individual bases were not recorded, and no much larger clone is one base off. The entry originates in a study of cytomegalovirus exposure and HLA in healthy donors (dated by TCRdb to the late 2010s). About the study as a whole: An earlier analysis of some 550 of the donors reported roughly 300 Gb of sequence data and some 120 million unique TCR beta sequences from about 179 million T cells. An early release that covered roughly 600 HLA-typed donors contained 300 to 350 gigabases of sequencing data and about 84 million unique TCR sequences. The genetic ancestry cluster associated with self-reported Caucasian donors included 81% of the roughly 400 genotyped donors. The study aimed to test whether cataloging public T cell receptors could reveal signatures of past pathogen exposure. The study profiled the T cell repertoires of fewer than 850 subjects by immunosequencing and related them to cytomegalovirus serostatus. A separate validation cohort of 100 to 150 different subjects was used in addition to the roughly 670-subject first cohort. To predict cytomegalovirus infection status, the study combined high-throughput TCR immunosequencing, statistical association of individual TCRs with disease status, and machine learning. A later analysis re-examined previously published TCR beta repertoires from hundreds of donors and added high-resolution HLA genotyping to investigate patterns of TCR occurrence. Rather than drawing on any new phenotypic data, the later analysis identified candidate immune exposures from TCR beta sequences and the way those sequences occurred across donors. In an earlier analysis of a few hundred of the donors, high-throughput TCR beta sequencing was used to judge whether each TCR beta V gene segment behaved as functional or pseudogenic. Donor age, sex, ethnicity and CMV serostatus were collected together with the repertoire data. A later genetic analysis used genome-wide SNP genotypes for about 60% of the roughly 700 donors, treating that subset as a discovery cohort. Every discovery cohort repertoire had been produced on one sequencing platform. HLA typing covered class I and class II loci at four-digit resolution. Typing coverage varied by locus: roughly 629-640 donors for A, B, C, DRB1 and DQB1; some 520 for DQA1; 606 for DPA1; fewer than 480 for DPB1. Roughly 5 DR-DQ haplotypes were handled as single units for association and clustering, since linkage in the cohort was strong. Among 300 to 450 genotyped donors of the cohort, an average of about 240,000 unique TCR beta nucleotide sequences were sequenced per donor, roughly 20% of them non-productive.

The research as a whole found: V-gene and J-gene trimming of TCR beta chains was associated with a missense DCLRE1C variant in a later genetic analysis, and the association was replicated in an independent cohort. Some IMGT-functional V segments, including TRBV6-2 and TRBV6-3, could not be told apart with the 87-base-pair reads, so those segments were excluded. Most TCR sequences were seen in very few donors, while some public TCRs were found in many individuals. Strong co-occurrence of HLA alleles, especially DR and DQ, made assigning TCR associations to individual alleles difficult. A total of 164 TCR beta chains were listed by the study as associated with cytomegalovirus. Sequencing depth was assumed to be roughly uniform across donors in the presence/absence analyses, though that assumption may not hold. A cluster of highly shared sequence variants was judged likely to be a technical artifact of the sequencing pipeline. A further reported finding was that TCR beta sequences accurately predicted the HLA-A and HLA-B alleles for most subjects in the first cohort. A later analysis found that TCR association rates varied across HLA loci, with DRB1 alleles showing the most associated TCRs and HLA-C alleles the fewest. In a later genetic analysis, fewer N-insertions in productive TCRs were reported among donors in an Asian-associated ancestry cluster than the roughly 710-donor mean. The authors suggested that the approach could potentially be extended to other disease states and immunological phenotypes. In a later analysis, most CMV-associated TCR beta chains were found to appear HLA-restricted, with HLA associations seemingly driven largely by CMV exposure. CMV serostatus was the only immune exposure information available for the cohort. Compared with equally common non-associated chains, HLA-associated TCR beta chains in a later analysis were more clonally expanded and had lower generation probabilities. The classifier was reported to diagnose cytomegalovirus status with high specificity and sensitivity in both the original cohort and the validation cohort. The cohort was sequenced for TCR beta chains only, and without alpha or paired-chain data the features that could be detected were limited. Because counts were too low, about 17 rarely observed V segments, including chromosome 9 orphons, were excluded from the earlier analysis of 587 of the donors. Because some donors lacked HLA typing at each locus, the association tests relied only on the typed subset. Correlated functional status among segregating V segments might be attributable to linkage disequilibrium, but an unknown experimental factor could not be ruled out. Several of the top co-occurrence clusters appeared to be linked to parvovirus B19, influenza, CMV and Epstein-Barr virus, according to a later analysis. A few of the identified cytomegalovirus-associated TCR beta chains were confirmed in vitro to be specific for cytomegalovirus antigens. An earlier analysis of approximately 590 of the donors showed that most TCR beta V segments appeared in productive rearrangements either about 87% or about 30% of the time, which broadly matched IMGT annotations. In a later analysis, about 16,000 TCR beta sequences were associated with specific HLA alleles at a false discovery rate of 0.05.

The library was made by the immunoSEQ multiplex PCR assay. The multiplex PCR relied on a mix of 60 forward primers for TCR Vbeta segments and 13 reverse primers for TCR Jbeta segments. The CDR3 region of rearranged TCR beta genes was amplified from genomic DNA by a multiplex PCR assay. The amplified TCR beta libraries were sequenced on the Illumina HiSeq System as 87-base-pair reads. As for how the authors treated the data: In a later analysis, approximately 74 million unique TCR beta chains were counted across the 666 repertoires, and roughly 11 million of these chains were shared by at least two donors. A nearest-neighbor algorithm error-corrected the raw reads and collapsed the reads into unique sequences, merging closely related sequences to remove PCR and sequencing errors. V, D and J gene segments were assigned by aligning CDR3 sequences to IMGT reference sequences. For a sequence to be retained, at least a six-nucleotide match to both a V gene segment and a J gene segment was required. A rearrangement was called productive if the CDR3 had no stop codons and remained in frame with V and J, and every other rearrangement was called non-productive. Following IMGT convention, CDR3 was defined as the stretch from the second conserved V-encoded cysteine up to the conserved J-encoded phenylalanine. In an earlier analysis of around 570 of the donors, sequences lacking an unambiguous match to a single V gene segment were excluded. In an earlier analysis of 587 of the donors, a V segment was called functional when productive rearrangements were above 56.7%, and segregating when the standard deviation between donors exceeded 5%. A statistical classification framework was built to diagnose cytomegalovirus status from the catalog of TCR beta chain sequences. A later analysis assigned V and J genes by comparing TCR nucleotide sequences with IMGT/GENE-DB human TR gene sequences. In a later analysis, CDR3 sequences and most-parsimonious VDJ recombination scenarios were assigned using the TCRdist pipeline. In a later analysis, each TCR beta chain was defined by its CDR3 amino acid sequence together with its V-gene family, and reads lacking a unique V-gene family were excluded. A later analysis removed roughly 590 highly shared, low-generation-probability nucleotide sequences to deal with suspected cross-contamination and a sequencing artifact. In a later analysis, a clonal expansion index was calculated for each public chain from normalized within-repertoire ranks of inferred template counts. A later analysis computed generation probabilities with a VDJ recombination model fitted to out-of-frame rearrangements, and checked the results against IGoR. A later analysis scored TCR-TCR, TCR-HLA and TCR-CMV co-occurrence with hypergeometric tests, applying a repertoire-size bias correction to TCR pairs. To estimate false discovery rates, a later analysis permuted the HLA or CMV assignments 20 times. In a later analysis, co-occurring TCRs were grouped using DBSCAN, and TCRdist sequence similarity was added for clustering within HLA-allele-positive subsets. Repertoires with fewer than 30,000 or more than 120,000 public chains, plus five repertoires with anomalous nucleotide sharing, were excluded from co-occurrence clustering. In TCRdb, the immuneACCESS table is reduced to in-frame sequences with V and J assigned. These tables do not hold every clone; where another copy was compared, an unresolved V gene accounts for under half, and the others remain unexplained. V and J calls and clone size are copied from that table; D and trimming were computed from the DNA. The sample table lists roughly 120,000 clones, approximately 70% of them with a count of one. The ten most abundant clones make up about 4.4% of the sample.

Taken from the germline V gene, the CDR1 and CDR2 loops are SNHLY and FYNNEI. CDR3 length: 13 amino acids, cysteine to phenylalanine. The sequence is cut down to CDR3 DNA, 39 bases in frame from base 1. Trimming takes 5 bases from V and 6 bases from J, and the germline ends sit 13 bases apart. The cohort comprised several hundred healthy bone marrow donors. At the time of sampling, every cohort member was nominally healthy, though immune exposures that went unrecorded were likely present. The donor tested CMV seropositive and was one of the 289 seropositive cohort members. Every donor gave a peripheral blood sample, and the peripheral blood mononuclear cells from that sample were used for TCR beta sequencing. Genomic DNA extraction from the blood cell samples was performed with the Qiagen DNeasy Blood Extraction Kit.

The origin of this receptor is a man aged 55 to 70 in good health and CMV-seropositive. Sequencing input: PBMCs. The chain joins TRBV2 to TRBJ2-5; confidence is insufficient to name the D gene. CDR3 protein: CASSLSSSQTQYF. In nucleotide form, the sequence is TGTGCCAGCAGTTTGTCAAGCTCGCAGACCCAGTACTTC.